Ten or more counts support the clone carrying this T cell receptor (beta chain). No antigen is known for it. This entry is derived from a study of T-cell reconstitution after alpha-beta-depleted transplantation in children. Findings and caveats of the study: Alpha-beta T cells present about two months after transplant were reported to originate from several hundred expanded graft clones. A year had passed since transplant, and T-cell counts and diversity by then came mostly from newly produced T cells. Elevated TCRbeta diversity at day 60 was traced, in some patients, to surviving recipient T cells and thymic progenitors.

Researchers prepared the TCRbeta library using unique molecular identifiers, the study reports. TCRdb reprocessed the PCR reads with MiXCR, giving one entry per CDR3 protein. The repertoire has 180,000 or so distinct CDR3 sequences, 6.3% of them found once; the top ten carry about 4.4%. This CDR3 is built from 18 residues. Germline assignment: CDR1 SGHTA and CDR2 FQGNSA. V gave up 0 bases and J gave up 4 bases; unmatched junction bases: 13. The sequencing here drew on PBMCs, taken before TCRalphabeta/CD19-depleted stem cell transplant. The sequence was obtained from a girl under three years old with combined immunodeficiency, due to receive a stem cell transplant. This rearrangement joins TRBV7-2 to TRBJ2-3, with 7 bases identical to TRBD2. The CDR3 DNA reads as TGTGCCAGCAGCTTAGCGCTAAGGCCGGGGGGTGGGGCAGATACGCAGTATTTT. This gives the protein CASSLALRPGGGADTQYF. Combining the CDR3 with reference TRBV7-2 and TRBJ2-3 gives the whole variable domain GAGVSQSPSNKVTEKGKDVELRCDPISGHTALYWYRQSLGQGLEFLIYFQGNSAPDKSGLPSDRFSAERTGGSVSTLTIQRTQQEDSAVYLCASSLALRPGGGADTQYFGPGTRLTVL.